This note documents a single T cell receptor (beta chain) sequence. The antigen remains unidentified. This sample was taken from a study of response to subunit inactivated influenza vaccine. Overall study findings and caveats: Only a handful of new T cells, the authors suggested, are recruited with each seasonal influenza vaccination.

The CDR3 spans 16 residues. The germline CDR1 and CDR2 sequences are DFQATT and SNEGSKA (reference sequence). Trimming shortened V by 0 bases and J by 3 bases, and 15 bases separated the two germline ends. TCRdb re-analysed the RT-PCR reads in MiXCR, keeping a single row per CDR3 protein. The sample carries about 650,000 distinct CDR3 sequences, about a sixth recorded once. This material consisted of PBMCs from blood, taken about 12 days after vaccination. V is TRBV20-1 and J is TRBJ2-1, with D maybe TRBD2 (5 bases). The TCR sequence derives from a man aged 50-59 years who received an inactivated influenza vaccine. DNA of the CDR3: TGCAGTGCTAGAGATCAACGGACTTCGATCTACAATGAGCAGTTCTTC. It encodes CSARDQRTSIYNEQFF.